The clone carrying this T cell receptor beta chain was seen only a few times. Its antigen is unknown. TCRdb keeps only in-frame clones here, not all; method: immunoSEQ multiplex PCR. This sample yields approximately 110,000 clones, of which 85% to 95% are seen a single time; 1.2% belongs to the top ten. The data originate from a study of graft-versus-host responses after intestinal transplantation. Whole-study context: Transplant recipients had multivisceral, liver-intestinal, or isolated intestinal grafts. Among the recipients, all got anti-thymocyte globulin induction and then tacrolimus and steroids for around three years. Study findings and constraints: In recipient marrow, GvH clones were found, and some appeared first in ileum or blood. Peak circulating GvH clone levels tracked with early post-transplant HvG declines.

V lost 3 bases to trimming and J lost 6 bases, with 5 bases between them. The CDR3 covers 11 residues. Germline CDR1 and CDR2: MNHNS and SASEGT. The chain joins TRBV6-1 to TRBJ1-1; the D is unclear. The source material was unstimulated CD8+ T cells sorted from spleen or lymph node cells, sampled before transplant. The receptor comes from a human donor who was the organ donor for an intestinal transplant. CDR3 bases: TGTGCCAGCAGTGACAGACCTGAAGCTTTCTTT. It codes for CASSDRPEAFF.